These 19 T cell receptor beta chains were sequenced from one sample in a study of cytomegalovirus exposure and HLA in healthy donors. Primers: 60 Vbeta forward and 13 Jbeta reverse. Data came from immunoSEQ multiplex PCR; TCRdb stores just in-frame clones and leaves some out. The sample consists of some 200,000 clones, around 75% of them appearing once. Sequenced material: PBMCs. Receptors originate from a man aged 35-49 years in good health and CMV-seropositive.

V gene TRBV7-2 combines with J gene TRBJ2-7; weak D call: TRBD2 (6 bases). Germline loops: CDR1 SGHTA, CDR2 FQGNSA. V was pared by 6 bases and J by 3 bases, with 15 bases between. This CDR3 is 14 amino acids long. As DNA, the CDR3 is TGTGCCAGCAGACGACCGGGGGAGCTCTACGAGCAGTACTTC. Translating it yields CASRRPGELYEQYF. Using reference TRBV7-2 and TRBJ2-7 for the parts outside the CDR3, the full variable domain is GAGVSQSPSNKVTEKGKDVELRCDPISGHTALYWYRQSLGQGLEFLIYFQGNSAPDKSGLPSDRFSAERTGGSVSTLTIQRTQQEDSAVYLCASRRPGELYEQYFGPGTRLTVT.

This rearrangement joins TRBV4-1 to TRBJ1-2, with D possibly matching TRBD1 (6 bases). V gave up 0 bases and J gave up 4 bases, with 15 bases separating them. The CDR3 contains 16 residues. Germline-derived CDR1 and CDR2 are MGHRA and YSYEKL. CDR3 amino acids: CASSQDPRDRFYGYTF. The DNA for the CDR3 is TGCGCCAGCAGCCAAGATCCACGTGACAGGTTCTATGGCTACACCTTC.

The CDR3 reads CASSLETGGPGELFF. CDR3 sequence (DNA): TGTGCCAGCAGCTTGGAGACAGGGGGGCCCGGGGAGCTGTTTTTT. V and J are TRBV11-3 and TRBJ2-2; TRBD1 agrees at 9 bases. Trimming cost V 3 bases and J 6 bases; bases outside gene matches: 5. Germline V gene data show CDR1 as SGHNT and CDR2 as YENEEA. The CDR3 contains 15 residues.

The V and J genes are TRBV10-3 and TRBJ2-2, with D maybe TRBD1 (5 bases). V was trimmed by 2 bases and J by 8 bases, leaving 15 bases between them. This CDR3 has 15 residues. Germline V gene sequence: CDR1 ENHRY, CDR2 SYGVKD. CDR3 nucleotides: TGTGCCATCAGTGAGGGGGCCACCACGCAGGGGGAGCTGTTTTTT. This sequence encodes CAISEGATTQGELFF.

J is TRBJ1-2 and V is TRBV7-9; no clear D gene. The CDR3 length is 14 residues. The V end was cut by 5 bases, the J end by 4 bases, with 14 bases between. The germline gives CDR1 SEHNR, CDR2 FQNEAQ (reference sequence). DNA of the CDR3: TGTGCCAGCAGCCCCCGGCAGACTCTCTATGGCTACACCTTC. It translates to CASSPRQTLYGYTF.

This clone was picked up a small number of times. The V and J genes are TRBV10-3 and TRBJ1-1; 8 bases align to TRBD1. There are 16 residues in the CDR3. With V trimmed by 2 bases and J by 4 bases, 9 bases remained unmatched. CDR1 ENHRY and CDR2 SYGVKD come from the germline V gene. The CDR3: CAISEGTGASGTEAFF. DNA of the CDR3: TGTGCCATCAGTGAGGGGACAGGCGCCTCGGGCACTGAAGCTTTCTTT.

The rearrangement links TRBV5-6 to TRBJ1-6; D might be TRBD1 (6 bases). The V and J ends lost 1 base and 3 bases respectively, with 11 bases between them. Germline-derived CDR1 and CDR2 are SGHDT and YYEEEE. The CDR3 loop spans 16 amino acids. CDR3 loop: CASSLYMDSYNSPLHF. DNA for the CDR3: TGTGCCAGCAGCTTGTATATGGACAGCTATAATTCACCCCTCCACTTT.

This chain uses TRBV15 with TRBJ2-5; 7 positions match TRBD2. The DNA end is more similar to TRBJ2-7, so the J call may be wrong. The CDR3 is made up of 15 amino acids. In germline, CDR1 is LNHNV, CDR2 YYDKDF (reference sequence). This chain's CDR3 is CATSRERTRGHEQYF. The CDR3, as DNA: TGTGCCACCAGCAGAGAGAGGACTAGGGGCCACGAGCAGTACTTC.

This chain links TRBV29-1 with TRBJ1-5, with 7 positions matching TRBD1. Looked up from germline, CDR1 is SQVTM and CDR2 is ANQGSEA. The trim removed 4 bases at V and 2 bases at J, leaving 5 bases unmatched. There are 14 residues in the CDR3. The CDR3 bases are TGCAGCGTTGGGACAGGTTTGGGCAATCAGCCCCAGCATTTT. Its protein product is CSVGTGLGNQPQHF. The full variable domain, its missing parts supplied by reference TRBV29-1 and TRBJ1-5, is SAVISQKPSRDICQRGTSLTIQCQVDSQVTMMFWYRQQPGQSLTLIATANQGSEATYESGFVIDKFPISRPNLTFSTLTVSNMSPEDSSIYLCSVGTGLGNQPQHFGDGTRLSIL.

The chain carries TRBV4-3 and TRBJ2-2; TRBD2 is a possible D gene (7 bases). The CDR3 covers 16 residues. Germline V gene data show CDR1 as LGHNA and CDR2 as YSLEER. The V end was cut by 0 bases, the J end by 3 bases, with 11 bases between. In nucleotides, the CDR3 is TGCGCCAGCAGCCAAGATGCGGGGGCTCACACCGGGGAGCTGTTTTTT. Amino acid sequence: CASSQDAGAHTGELFF.

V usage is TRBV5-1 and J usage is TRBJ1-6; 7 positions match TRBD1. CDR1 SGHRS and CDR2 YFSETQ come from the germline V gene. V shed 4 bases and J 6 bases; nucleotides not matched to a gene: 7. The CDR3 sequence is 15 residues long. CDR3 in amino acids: CASSPRQGLNSPLHF. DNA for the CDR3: TGCGCCAGCAGCCCCCGACAGGGTCTTAATTCACCCCTCCACTTT.

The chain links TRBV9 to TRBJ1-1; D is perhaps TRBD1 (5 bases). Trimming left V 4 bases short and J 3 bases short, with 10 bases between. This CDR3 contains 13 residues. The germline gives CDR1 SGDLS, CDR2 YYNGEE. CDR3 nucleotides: TGTGCCAGCAGCCGAGGAGGGGACACTGAAGCTTTCTTT. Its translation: CASSRGGDTEAFF.

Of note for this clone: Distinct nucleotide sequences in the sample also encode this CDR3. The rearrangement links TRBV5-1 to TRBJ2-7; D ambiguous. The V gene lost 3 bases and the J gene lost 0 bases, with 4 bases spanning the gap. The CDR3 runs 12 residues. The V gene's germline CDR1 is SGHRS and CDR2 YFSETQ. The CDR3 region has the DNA TGCGCCAGCAGCTCCAGCTCCTACGAGCAGTACTTC. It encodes CASSSSSYEQYF.

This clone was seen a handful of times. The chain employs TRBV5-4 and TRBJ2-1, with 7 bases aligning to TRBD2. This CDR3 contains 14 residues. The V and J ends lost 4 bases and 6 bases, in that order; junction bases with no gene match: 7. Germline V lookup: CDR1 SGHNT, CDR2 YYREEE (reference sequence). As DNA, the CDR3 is TGTGCCAGCAGCGCCCGGGCTAGCGGCAATGAGCAGTTCTTC. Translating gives CASSARASGNEQFF.

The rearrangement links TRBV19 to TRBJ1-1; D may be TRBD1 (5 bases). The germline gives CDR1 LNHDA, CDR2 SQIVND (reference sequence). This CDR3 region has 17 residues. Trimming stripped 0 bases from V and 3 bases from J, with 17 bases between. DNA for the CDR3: TGTGCCAGTAGTATAGATGGCCTCGGCGGGGGAGACACTGAAGCTTTCTTT. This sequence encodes CASSIDGLGGGDTEAFF.

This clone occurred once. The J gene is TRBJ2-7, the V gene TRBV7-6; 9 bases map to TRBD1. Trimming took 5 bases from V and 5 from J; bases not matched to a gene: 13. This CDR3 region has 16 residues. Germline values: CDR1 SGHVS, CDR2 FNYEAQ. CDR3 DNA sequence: TGTGCCAGCAGCCCCAGATCCGGGACAGGGAAAAACGAGCAGTACTTC. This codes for CASSPRSGTGKNEQYF.

The CDR3 DNA is TGTGCCAGCAGCCTCGGCGGCCCCGGCACACAAGATACGCAGTATTTT. This codes for CASSLGGPGTQDTQYF. The chain uses TRBV7-9 and TRBJ2-3; unclear D gene. Trimming left V 5 bases short and J 5 bases short, with 20 bases between. The CDR3 has 16 residues. Germline V gene sequence: CDR1 SEHNR, CDR2 FQNEAQ (reference sequence).

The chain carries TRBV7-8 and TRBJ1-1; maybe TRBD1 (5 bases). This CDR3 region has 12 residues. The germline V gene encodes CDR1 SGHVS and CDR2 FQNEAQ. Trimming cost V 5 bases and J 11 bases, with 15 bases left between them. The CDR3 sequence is CASSQRPAGAFF. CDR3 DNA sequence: TGTGCCAGCAGCCAACGGCCGGCAGGGGCTTTCTTT.

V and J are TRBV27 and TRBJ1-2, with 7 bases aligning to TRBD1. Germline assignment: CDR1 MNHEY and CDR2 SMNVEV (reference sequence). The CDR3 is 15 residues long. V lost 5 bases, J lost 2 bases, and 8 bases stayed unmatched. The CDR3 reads CASSPGTVRNYGYTF. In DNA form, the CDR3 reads TGTGCCAGCAGTCCCGGGACAGTCCGAAACTATGGCTACACCTTC.